This TCR beta chain appears in the sequencing data of a study of glioma-infiltrating T cells. Regarding this clonotype: What it recognizes is unknown.

The CDR3 is 14 residues long. CDR1 and CDR2 (germline): SEHNR, FQNEAQ (reference sequence). With 5 bases removed from V and 2 bases from J, the gap between germline ends came to 13 bases. General observations from the study: Non-neoplastic patients had below-expected tissue-blood divergence, while all gliomas exceeded expectation.

The iRepertoire nested amplicon-rescue multiplex PCR amplified TCR alpha and beta CDR3s from RNA. One entry per CDR3 protein, called by TCRdb with MiXCR from the multiplex PCR reads. Of approximately 110,000 distinct CDR3 sequences in the sample, about 25% were seen once. This chain joins TRBV7-9 and TRBJ2-7; weak D call: TRBD1 (6 bases). What was sequenced was glioma tissue, nonneoplastic brain tissue, or PBMCs (not recorded which). The clonotype comes from a human donor with low-grade glioma or glioblastoma, undergoing nonglioma brain surgery, or in good health (not recorded which). The CDR3 sequence is CASSARQATYEQYF. Written as DNA, the CDR3 is TGTGCCAGCAGCGCCCGACAGGCTACCTACGAGCAGTACTTC.